This T cell receptor beta chain was documented in a study of Graves' ophthalmopathy and Graves' hyperthyroidism. Study in general: Prior to any treatment, peripheral blood was collected at the time of initial diagnosis.

This clonotype showed up many times. Antigen: not known. The sequenced template was RNA, covering the TCR beta CDR3 region. The first-round RT-PCR employed HTBI primers together with the Qiagen OneStep RT-PCR kit. A multiplex PCR was then performed as the second round. MiXCR was run by TCRdb on the multiplex PCR reads, yielding one entry per CDR3 protein. In the table there are hundreds of thousands of distinct CDR3 sequences, around a fifth of which are singletons. Study outcomes and limitations: Blood also held most thyroid clonotypes expanded above 0.001 frequency. As the model predicted ophthalmopathy progression, it achieved a sensitivity of 70.59% and a specificity of approximately 72%.

Trimming took 1 base from V and 2 from J; bases not matched to a gene: 4. The CDR3 length is 16 residues. Per germline, CDR1 MGHRA and CDR2 YSYEKL. The rearrangement links TRBV4-1 to TRBJ2-7; 11 nucleotides align to TRBD2. Sequences were obtained from peripheral blood. The TCR originated in a woman aged 45 to 65 with Graves' ophthalmopathy. CDR3 in DNA: TGCGCCAGCAGCCAAGTATTAGCGGGAGGGCCCTACGAGCAGTACTTC. As protein: CASSQVLAGGPYEQYF.